This is a list of T cell receptor beta chains from one sample in a study of T cells in Graves' hyperthyroidism and ophthalmopathy. TCRdb processed the multiplex PCR reads anew with MiXCR; each CDR3 protein has one entry. Seen here are about 530,000 distinct CDR3 sequences, 17% observed once, and the top ten hold roughly 15%. What was sequenced was blood. The receptors were sampled from a woman aged 18-29 years with Graves' ophthalmopathy. The CDR3 runs from the conserved cysteine through the conserved F or W. A D gene is named only where the DNA matches it firmly.

TRBV20-1,TRBD1,CSARDRQGRHGKLFF
TRBV10-2,TRBD2,CASSESGTSGNEQFF
TRBV6-1,.,CATRLGGLRTEAFF
TRBV28,TRBD2,CASSPPVAGGAAYEQYF
TRBV28,TRBD1,CASSFVDRDYSNQPQHF
TRBV7-9,.,CASSLQQRNTEAFF
TRBV6-2/TRBV6-3,.,CASSSLKYRGTEAFF
TRBV28,.,CASSLFSGGQDTQYF
TRBV27,TRBD2,CASNHRTSGSRDTQYF
TRBV7-3,.,CASSGGTGYRSGSETQYF
TRBV7-8,TRBD1,CASSLRQGYIQYF
TRBV10-3,TRBD1,CAIRGQGSGANVLTF
TRBV5-1,.,CASNPAGPAEHTQYF
TRBV5-6,.,CASSPSPDQSLYNEQFF
TRBV30,.,CAWSQGGSDYTF
TRBV11-2,TRBD2,CASSHGLDHTGELFF
TRBV28,TRBD1,CASSSGTGWPYNEQFF
TRBV10-3,.,CAISWDKETQYF
TRBV3-1,.,CASSQGGSQGSYGYTF
TRBV20-1,.,CSATGFVVGGNTEAFF
TRBV11-3,TRBD2,CASSLERGGLSTDTQYF